Sequencing of this T cell receptor beta chain was carried out in a study of blood T cell repertoires in COVID-19 (dated by TCRdb to 2019 to 2021). Regarding the research as a whole: Samples from collaborators originated in the United States, Italy and Spain and spanned both the acute and convalescent phases of COVID-19. The material from the prospective study consisted of cDNA or gDNA derived from T cells, B-cell-depleted T cells, or PBMCs. Deeply sampled blood TCRbeta repertoires from subjects exposed to, actively infected with, or recovered from COVID-19 were included in the dataset. The repertoires were released in a freely available public database meant as a resource for research on the immune response to SARS-CoV-2. Samples were obtained from the ongoing ImmuneRACE study (first 160 participants) and from 1,200 or so subjects provided by 6 global collaborators. A de-identified subject ID, COVID-19 status, age in years and sex were almost always included in the sample metadata. Where HLA class I and class II types were available, the types were taken from metadata supplied by the sample provider, not from assay-based typing.

General study outcomes and caveats: How much clinical and demographic metadata was included differed by source and by participant, and the metadata was provided uncurated.

Trimming at the junction amounts to 0 bases on V and 3 bases on J, and the germline ends lie 6 bases apart. Spanning cysteine to phenylalanine, the CDR3 consists of 14 amino acids. The sequence is cut down to CDR3 DNA, 42 bases in frame from base 1. The germline V gene yields SGDLS for CDR1 and YYNGEE for CDR2. Whole blood was collected in K2EDTA tubes by collaborating institutions according to the institutions' own protocols. For TCRbeta analysis, collaborator samples were shipped as frozen whole blood, as isolated PBMCs, or as DNA extracted from either sample type. TCRbeta CDR3 regions were amplified from genomic DNA by means of the immunoSEQ Assay, a bias-controlled multiplex PCR. Concerning the study's data processing: The number of nucleated cells in each sample was estimated by amplification of reference gene primers within the assay. To quantify the absolute abundance of each unique TCRbeta CDR3 rearrangement, sequence reads were collapsed and filtered. For each sample, productive Simpson clonality was calculated as the square root of Simpson's diversity index over productive rearrangements. TCRdb provides this immuneACCESS table in a form limited to in-frame rearrangements. Some clones are lacking; in checked studies, under half of them reflect an unresolved V gene, and why the rest are absent is not known. V, J and clone size derive from that table, while D and trimming were established from the DNA sequence. The sample table shows 180,000 or so clones, and around nine tenths are seen once. Of the sample, under 3.5% is held by the ten largest clones.

With regard to this clone: Its cognate antigen has yet to be identified. No much larger clonotype is one base removed from it; base qualities were not supplied.

The material sequenced was peripheral blood. Here the chain combines TRBV9 and TRBJ2-2, with no confidently assigned D gene. The receptor's source is a man between 65 and 80 years old with acute or convalescent COVID-19. The CDR3 reads as follows: CASSVGLYTGELFF. The DNA sequence follows: TGTGCCAGCAGCGTAGGACTCTACACCGGGGAGCTGTTTTTT.